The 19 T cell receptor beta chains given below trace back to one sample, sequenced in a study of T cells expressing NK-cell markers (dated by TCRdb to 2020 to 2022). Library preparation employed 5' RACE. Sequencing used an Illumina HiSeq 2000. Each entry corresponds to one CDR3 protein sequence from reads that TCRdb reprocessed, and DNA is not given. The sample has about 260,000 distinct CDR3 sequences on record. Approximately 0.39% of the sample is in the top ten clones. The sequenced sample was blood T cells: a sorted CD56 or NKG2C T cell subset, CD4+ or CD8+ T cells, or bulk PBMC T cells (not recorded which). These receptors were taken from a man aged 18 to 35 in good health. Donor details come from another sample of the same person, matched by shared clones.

CDR3 loop: CASSHPLSGSRDTQYF. The chain couples TRBV11-2 to TRBJ2-3; the TRBD1 assignment by TCRdb is unverifiable without DNA. There are 16 residues in the CDR3. Per germline, CDR1 SGHAT and CDR2 FQNNGV.

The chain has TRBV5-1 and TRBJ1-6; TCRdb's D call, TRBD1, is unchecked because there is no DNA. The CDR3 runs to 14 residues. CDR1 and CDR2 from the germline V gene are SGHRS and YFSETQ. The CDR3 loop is CASSAGQNNSPLHF.

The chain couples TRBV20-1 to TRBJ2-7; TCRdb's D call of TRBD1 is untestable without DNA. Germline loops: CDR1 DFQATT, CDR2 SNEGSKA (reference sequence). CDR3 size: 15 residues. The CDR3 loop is CSARGDRGEHYEQYF.

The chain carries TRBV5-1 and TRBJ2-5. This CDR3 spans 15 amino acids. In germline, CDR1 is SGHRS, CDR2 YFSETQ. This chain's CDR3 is CASSLAGLRQETQYF.

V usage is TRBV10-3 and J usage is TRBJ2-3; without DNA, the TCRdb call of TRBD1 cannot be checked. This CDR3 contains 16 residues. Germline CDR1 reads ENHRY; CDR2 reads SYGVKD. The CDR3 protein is CAISESVVLSGVTQYF.

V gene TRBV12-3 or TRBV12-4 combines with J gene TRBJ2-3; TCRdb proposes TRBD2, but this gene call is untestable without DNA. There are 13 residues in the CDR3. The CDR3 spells CASSRGTPDTQYF.

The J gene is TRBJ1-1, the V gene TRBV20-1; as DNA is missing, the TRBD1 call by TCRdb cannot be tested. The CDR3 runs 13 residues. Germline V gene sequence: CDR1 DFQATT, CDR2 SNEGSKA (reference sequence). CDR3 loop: CSASDRLNTEAFF.

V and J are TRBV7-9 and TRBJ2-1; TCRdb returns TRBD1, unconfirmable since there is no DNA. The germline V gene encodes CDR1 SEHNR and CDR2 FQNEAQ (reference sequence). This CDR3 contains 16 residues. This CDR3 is CASSLPGGNPYNEQFF.

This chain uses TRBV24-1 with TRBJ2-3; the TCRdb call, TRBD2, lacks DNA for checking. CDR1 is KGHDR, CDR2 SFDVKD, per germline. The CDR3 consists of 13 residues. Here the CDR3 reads CATFVSPSDTQYF.

CDR3 region: CASSFDKISGNTIYF. This chain connects TRBV28 to TRBJ1-3. Germline V gene lookup returns CDR1 MDHEN and CDR2 SYDVKM. The CDR3 totals 15 residues.

The CDR3 protein is CSVAQAGGNTIYF. This rearrangement joins TRBV29-1 to TRBJ1-3. Germline V gene sequence: CDR1 SQVTM, CDR2 ANQGSEA. The length of the CDR3 is 13 residues.

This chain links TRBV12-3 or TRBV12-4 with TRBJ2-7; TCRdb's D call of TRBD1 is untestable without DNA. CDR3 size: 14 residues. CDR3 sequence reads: CASSWGTVGYEQYF.

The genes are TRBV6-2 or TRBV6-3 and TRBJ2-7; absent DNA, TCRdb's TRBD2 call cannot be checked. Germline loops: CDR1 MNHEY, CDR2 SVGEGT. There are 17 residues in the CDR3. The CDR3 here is CASSLRGLAGVLYEQYF.

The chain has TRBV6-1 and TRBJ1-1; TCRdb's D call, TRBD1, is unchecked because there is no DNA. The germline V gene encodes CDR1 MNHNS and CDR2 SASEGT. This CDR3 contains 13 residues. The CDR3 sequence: CASSQIERGEAFF.

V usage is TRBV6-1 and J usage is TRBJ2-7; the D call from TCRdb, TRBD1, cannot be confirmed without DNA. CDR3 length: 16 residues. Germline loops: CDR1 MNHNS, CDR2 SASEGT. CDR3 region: CASSTGIQGSSYEQYF.

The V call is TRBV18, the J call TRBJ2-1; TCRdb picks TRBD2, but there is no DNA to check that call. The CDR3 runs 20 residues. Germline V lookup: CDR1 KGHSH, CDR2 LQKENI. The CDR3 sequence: CASQKWTSGRGKSSYNEQFF.

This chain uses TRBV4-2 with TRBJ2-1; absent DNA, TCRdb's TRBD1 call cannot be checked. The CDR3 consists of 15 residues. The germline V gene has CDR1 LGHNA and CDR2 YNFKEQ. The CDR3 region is CASSGDRVTYNEQFF.

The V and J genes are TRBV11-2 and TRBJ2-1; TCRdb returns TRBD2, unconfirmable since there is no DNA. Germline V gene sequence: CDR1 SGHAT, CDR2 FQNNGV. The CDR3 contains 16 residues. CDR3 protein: CASSFSSGRVSNEQFF.

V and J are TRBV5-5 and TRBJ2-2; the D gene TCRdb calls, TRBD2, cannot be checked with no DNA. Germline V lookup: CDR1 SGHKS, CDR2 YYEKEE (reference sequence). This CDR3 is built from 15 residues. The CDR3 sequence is CASSLEGVVTGELFF.